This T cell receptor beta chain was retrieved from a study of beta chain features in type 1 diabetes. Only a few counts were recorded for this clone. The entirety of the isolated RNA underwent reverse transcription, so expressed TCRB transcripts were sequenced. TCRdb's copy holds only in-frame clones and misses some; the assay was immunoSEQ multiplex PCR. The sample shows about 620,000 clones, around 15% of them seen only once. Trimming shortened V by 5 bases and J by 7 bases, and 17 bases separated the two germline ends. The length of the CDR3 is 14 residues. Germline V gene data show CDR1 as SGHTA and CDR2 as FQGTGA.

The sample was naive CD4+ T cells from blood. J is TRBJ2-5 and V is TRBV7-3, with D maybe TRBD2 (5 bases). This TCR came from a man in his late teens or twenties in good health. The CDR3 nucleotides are TGTGCCAGCAGCCAAGATGTCGGGGTGGGGACCCAGTACTTC. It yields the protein CASSQDVGVGTQYF.